What follows is one T cell receptor (beta chain) and its context. A much larger clone lies a single base off, so this may be a read error. The CDR3 length is 13 residues. Trimming removed 1 base from V and 0 bases from J, with 3 bases in between. Germline assignment: CDR1 SGHTA and CDR2 FQGNSA. The sample comes from a study of OX40 agonist ivuxolimab in advanced cancers. TCRdb's table, derived via immunoSEQ multiplex PCR, lists solely in-frame clones and lacks some. This table has tens of thousands of clones, more than 90% appearing once. The source is an adult with an advanced solid tumor such as melanoma, head and neck, liver or kidney cancer. The gene calls are TRBV7-2 and TRBJ1-1; the D is unclear. Sequenced material: CD4+ or CD8+ T cells sorted from blood, taken in a trial of the OX40 agonist ivuxolimab. CDR3 bases: TGTGCCAGCAGCTTAGGCATGAACACTGAAGCTTTCTTT. This codes for CASSLGMNTEAFF. Full variable domain (remainder filled in from reference TRBV7-2 and TRBJ1-1): GAGVSQSPSNKVTEKGKDVELRCDPISGHTALYWYRQSLGQGLEFLIYFQGNSAPDKSGLPSDRFSAERTGGSVSTLTIQRTQQEDSAVYLCASSLGMNTEAFFGQGTRLTVV.